This TCR beta chain is from a study of CD8+ T cells in alopecia areata. Study details: Treated patients were dosed with oral tofacitinib, taking 5 to 10 mg twice daily.

Findings and limits, study-wide: Normal skin's resident alphabeta T cells are also sequenced in scalp samples. For lesional scalp, especially alopecia totalis/universalis, clonality was higher than in normal scalp.

This clone was seen many times. Its antigen is unidentified. RNA was extracted and reverse transcribed into cDNA as the sequencing template. Clones were read by immunoSEQ multiplex PCR, and TCRdb kept only the in-frame ones, dropping some. Here the sample spans approximately 160,000 clones, less than 80% being singletons. Treatment specified: oral pan-JAK inhibitor, 5-10 mg twice daily. Here the sequenced sample was CD4+ T cells sorted from blood, taken at week 24, from a patient treated with tofacitinib. This TCR was recovered from a human donor with alopecia areata.

CDR3 bases: TGTGCCAGCAGCACCGGACAGGGGGTTAAGGAGACCCAGTACTTC. Translation gives CASSTGQGVKETQYF. V usage is TRBV7-8 and J usage is TRBJ2-5; TRBD1 agrees at 10 bases. With V trimmed by 5 bases and J by 5 bases, 8 bases remained unmatched. The CDR3 totals 15 residues. Germline V gene lookup returns CDR1 SGHVS and CDR2 FQNEAQ.